One sample yielded the 4 T cell receptor beta chains listed below, sequenced in a study of CD8+CD57+ T cells in acquired aplastic anemia. The template for TCR beta VDJ and CDR3 sequence profiling was genomic DNA. Using its own MiXCR run on the reads, TCRdb lists one record per CDR3 protein. The profile covers about 100,000 distinct CDR3 sequences, with approximately 48% appearing a single time and roughly 31% taken by the ten largest. Sequencing was done on a sample of sorted CD4+, CD8+, or CD8+CD57+ T cells (not recorded which) from PBMCs. The receptors were sampled from a human donor in good health, serving as a control.

This clonotype has a count of ten or more. This sequence joins TRBV7-6 and TRBJ2-1; 10 bases line up with TRBD2. This CDR3 comprises 19 residues. Unmatched junction bases numbered 16, after V lost 1 base and J lost 7 bases. Germline CDR1 is SGHVS and CDR2 is FNYEAQ. The CDR3 DNA reads TGTGCCAGCAGCTTAGACACGCCTAGCGGGGGACCATCGGGGAATGAGCAGTTCTTC. Translated: CASSLDTPSGGPSGNEQFF. Drawing the rest from reference TRBV7-6 and TRBJ2-1, the complete variable domain is GAGVSQSPRYKVTKRGQDVALRCDPISGHVSLYWYRQALGQGPEFLTYFNYEAQQDKSGLPNDRFSAERPEGSISTLTIQRTEQRDSAMYRCASSLDTPSGGPSGNEQFFGPGTRLTVL.

This sequence joins TRBV5-1 and TRBJ2-7, with 12 bases lining up with TRBD2. This CDR3 is 15 amino acids long. CDR1 SGHRS and CDR2 YFSETQ come from the germline V gene. The ends lost 1 base at V and 5 bases at J; junction bases unmatched: 4. CDR3 bases: TGCGCCAGCAGCTTGTCGGCTAGCGGGGGGGACGAGCAGTACTTC. Protein product: CASSLSASGGDEQYF. Using reference TRBV5-1 and TRBJ2-7 for the parts outside the CDR3, the full variable domain is KAGVTQTPRYLIKTRGQQVTLSCSPISGHRSVSWYQQTPGQGLQFLFEYFSETQRNKGNFPGRFSGRQFSNSRSEMNVSTLELGDSALYLCASSLSASGGDEQYFGPGTRLTVT.

V gene TRBV25-1 combines with J gene TRBJ2-3, with 7 bases identical to TRBD1. This CDR3 region has 16 residues. Unmatched junction bases numbered 9, after V lost 6 bases and J lost 0 bases. From germline, CDR1 is MGHDK and CDR2 SYGVNS. The CDR3 spells CASSGDREESTDTQYF. The CDR3 DNA is TGTGCCAGCAGCGGAGACAGGGAAGAGAGCACAGATACGCAGTATTTT.

In this sample, this clonotype turned up a few times. The chain carries TRBV19 and TRBJ2-2; 8 bases line up with TRBD1. The CDR3 has 15 amino acids. Germline-derived CDR1 and CDR2 are LNHDA and SQIVND (reference sequence). After removal of 9 bases from V and 6 bases from J, the junction contained 12 bases not matched to a gene. The CDR3 region is CASSPLTGGPGELFF. CDR3 sequence (DNA): TGTGCCAGCAGTCCACTTACAGGGGGGCCCGGGGAGCTGTTTTTT.